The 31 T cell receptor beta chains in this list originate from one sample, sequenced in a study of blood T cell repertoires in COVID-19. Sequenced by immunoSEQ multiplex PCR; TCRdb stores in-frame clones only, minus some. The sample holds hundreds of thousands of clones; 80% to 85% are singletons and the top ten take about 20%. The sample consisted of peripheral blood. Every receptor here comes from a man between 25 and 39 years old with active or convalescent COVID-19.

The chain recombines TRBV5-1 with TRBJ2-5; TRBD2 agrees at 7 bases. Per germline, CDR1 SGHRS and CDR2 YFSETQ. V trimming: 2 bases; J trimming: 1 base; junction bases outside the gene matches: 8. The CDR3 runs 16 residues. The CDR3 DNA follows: TGCGCCAGCAGCTTCCCCAGCGGGGCAACCCAAGAGACCCAGTACTTC. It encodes CASSFPSGATQETQYF.

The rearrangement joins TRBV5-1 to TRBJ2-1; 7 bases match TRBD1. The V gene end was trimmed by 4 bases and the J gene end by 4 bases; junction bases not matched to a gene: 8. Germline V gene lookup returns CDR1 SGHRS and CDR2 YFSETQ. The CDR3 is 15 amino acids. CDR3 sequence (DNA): TGCGCCAGCAGCCATGATGGGACAGCGTACAATGAGCAGTTCTTC. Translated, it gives CASSHDGTAYNEQFF.

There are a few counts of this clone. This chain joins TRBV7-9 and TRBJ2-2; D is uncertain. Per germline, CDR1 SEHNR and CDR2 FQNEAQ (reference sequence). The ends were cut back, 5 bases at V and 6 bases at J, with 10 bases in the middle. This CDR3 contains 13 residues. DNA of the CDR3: TGTGCCAGCAGCCTCACAATGCCCGGGGAGCTGTTTTTT. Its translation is CASSLTMPGELFF.

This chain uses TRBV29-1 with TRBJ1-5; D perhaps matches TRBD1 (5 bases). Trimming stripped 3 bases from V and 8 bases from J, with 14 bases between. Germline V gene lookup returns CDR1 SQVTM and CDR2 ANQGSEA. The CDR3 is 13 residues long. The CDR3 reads CSVDTGGREPQHF. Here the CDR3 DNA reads TGCAGCGTTGACACCGGGGGAAGAGAGCCCCAGCATTTT.

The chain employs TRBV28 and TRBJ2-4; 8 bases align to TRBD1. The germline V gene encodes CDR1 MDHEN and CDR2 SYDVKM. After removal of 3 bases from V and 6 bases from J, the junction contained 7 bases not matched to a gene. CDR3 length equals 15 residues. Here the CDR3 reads CASSLNQGAVNIQYF. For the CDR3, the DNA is TGTGCCAGCAGTTTGAATCAGGGGGCGGTAAACATTCAGTACTTC.

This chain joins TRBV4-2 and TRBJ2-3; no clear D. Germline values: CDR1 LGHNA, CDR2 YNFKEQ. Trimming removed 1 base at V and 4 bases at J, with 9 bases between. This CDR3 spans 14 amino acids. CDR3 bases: TGTGCCAGCAGCCAAGTCATCGGAGCAGATACGCAGTATTTT. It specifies CASSQVIGADTQYF.

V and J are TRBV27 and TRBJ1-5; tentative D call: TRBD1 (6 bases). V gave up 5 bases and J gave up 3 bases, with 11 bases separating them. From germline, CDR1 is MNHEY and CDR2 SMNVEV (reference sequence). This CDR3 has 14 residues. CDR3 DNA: TGTGCCAGCAGTGCTTACAGGGCCAATCAGCCCCAGCATTTT. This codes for CASSAYRANQPQHF.

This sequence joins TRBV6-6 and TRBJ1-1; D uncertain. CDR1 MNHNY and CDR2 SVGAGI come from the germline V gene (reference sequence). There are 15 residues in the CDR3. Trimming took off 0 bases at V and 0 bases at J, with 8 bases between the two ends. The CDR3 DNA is TGTGCCAGCAGTTACTCACCCCAGGTGAACACTGAAGCTTTCTTT. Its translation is CASSYSPQVNTEAFF.

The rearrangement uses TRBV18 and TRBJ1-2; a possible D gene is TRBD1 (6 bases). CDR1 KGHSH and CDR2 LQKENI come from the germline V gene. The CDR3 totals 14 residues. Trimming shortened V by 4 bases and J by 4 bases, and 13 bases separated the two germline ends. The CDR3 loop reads CASSQETGFYGYTF. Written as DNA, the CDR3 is TGTGCCAGCTCACAGGAGACAGGCTTCTATGGCTACACCTTC.

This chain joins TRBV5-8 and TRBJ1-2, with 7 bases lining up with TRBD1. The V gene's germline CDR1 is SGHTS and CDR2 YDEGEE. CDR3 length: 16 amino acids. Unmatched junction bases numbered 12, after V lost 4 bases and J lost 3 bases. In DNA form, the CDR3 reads TGTGCCAGCAGCCCAAAGGACAGGCCGGGGTACTATGGCTACACCTTC. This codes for CASSPKDRPGYYGYTF.

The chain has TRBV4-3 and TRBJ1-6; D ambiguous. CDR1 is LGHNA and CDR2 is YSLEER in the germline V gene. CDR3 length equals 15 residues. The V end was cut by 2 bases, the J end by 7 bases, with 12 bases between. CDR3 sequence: CASSQQPGMNSPLHF. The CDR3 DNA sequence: TGCGCCAGCAGCCAACAGCCGGGGATGAATTCACCCCTCCACTTT.

CDR3 sequence: CASSPSGMNTGELFF. CDR3 coding DNA: TGTGCCAGCAGTCCTAGCGGGATGAACACCGGGGAGCTGTTTTTT. V is TRBV2 and J is TRBJ2-2; 9 nucleotides agree with TRBD2. Germline-derived CDR1 and CDR2 are SNHLY and FYNNEI. After removal of 5 bases from V and 1 base from J, the junction contained 2 bases not matched to a gene. The CDR3 runs 15 residues. The complete variable domain, with remaining parts taken from reference TRBV2 and TRBJ2-2, reads EPEVTQTPSHQVTQMGQEVILRCVPISNHLYFYWYRQILGQKVEFLVSFYNNEISEKSEIFDDQFSVERPDGSNFTLKIRSTKLEDSAMYFCASSPSGMNTGELFFGEGSRLTVL.

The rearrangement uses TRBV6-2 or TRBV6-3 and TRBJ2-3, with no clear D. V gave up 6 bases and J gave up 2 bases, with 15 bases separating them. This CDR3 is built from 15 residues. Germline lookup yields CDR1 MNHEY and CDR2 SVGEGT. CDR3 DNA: TGTGCCAGCAGCCCCCGGCAGGTTATCACAGATACGCAGTATTTT. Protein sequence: CASSPRQVITDTQYF.

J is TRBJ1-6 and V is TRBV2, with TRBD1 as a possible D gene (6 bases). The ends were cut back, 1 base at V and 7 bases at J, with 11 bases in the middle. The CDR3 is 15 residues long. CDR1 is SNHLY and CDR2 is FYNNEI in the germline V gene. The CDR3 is CASSEVVGGNSPLHF. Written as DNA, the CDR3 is TGTGCCAGCAGTGAAGTAGTTGGGGGCAATTCACCCCTCCACTTT.

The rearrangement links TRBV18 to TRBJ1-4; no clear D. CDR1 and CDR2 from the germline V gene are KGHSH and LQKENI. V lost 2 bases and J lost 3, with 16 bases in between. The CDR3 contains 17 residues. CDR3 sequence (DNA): TGTGCCAGCTCACCATCGGGCGGGCGAAGGCCTAATGAAAAACTGTTTTTT. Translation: CASSPSGGRRPNEKLFF.

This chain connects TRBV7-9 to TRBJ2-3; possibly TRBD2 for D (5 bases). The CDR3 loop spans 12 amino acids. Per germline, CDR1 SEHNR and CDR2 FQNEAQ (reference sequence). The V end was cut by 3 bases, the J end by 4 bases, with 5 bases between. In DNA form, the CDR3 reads TGTGCCAGCAGCTTGGAGGCAGATACGCAGTATTTT. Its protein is CASSLEADTQYF.

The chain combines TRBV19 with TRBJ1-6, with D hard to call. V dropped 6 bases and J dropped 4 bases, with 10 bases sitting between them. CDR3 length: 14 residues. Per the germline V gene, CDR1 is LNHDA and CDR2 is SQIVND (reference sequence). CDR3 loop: CASSAAQYNSPLHF. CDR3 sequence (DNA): TGTGCCAGTAGCGCAGCGCAATATAATTCACCCCTCCACTTT. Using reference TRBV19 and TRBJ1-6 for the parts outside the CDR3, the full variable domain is DGGITQSPKYLFRKEGQNVTLSCEQNLNHDAMYWYRQDPGQGLRLIYYSQIVNDFQKGDIAEGYSVSREKKESFPLTVTSAQKNPTAFYLCASSAAQYNSPLHFGNGTRLTVT.

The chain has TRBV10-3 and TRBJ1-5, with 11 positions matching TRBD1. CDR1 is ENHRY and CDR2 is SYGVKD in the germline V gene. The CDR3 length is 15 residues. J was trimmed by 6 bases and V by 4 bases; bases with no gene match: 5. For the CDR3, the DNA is TGTGCCATCAGTGGGGGGACAGGGGGAGGTCAGCCCCAGCATTTT. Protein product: CAISGGTGGGQPQHF.

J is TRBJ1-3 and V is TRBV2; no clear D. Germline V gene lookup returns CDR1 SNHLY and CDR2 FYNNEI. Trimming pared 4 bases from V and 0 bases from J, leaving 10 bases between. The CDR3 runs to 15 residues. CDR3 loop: CASSATEASGNTIYF. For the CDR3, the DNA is TGTGCCAGCAGTGCGACCGAGGCCTCTGGAAACACCATATATTTT.

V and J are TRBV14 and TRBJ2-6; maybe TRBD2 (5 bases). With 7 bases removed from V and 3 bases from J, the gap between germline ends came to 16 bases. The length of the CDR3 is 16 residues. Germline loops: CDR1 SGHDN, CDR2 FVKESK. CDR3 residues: CASTLRSELGANVLTF. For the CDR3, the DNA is TGTGCCAGCACCCTCCGTAGCGAGCTTGGGGCCAACGTCCTGACTTTC.

CDR3 amino acids: CASSKRPRAYGYTF. The CDR3 DNA sequence: TGTGCCAGCAGCAAACGACCCAGGGCCTATGGCTACACCTTC. V and J are TRBV21-1 and TRBJ1-2; TRBD1, the table's D call, was not compared with the DNA. TRBV21-1 is a known pseudogene. There are 14 residues in the CDR3.

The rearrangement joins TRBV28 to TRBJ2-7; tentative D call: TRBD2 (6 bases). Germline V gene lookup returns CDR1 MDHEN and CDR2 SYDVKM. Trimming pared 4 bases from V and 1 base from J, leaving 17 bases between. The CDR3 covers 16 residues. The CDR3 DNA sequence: TGTGCCAGCAGTTGGGGTGGGGGGTCGAGGTCCTACGAGCAGTACTTC. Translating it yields CASSWGGGSRSYEQYF.

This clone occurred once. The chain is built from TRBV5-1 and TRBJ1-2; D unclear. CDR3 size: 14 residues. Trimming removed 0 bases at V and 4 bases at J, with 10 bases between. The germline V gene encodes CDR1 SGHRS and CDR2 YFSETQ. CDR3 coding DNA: TGCGCCAGCAGCTTGGGAACTGGACTCTATGGCTACACCTTC. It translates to CASSLGTGLYGYTF.

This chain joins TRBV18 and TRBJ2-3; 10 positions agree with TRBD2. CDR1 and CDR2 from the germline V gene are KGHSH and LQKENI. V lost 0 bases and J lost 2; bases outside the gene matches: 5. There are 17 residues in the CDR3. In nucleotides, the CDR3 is TGTGCCAGCTCACCACCTAGACTAGCGGGTACCACAGATACGCAGTATTTT. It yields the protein CASSPPRLAGTTDTQYF.

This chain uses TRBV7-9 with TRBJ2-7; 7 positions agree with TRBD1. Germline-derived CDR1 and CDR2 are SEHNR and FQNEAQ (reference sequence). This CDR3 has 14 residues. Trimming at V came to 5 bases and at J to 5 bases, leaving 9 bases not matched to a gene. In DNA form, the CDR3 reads TGTGCCAGCAGCCTGACAGGGATTCCCCACGAGCAGTACTTC. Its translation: CASSLTGIPHEQYF.

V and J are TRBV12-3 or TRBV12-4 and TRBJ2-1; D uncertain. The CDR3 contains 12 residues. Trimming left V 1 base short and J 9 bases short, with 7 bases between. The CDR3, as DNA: TGTGCCAGCAGTTTAGAAACGGGTGAGCAGTTCTTC. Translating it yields CASSLETGEQFF.

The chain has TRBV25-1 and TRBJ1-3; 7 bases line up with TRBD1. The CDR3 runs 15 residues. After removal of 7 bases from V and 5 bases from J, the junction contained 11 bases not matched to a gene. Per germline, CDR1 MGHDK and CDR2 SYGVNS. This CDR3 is CASNEGAVGRNTIYF. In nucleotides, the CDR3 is TGTGCCAGCAACGAGGGGGCAGTGGGTCGAAACACCATATATTTT.

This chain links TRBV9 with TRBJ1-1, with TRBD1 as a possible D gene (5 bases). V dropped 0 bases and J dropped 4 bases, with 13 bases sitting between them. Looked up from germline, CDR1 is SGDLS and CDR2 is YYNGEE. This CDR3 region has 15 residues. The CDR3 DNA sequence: TGTGCCAGCAGCGTAGCAGGGCTGGGTGGCACTGAAGCTTTCTTT. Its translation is CASSVAGLGGTEAFF.

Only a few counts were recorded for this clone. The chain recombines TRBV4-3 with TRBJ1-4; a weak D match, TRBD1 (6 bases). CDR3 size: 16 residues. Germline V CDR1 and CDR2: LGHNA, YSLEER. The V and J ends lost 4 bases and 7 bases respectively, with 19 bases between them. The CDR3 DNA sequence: TGCGCCAGCAGCCCCGGGGGGGGCAGGGGTGGTGAAAAACTGTTTTTT. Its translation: CASSPGGGRGGEKLFF.

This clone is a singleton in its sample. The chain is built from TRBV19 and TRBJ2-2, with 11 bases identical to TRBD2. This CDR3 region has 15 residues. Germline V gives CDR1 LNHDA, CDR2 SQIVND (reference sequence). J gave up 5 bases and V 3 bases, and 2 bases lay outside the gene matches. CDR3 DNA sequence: TGTGCCAGTAGTATTCGACTAGCGGGAACCGGGGAGCTGTTTTTT. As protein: CASSIRLAGTGELFF. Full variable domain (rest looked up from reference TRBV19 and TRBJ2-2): DGGITQSPKYLFRKEGQNVTLSCEQNLNHDAMYWYRQDPGQGLRLIYYSQIVNDFQKGDIAEGYSVSREKKESFPLTVTSAQKNPTAFYLCASSIRLAGTGELFFGEGSRLTVL.

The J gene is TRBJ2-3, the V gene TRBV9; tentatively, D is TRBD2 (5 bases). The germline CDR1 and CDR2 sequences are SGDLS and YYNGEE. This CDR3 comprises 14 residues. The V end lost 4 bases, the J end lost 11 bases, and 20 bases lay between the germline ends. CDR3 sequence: CASSPPEGRWEQYF. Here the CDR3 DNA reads TGTGCCAGCAGCCCCCCCGAGGGTCGATGGGAGCAGTATTTT. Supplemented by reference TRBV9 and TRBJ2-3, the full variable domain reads DSGVTQTPKHLITATGQRVTLRCSPRSGDLSVYWYQQSLDQGLQFLIQYYNGEERAKGNILERFSAQQFPDLHSELNLSSLELGDSALYFCASSPPEGRWEQYFGPGTRLTVL.